This T cell receptor (beta chain) emerged from a study of T cells in Graves' hyperthyroidism and ophthalmopathy. Across the whole study: Any treatment followed the collection of peripheral blood at initial diagnosis.

For this clonotype: Antigen specificity is unknown.

Template material for amplifying TCR beta CDR3 regions consisted of RNA transcripts. HTBI primers were the set used in a first-round RT-PCR of the TCR CDR3. TCRdb passed the multiplex PCR reads through MiXCR, listing each CDR3 protein once. The sample consists of about 210,000 distinct CDR3 sequences, roughly 15% of them appearing once. Germline CDR1 reads SGHVS; CDR2 reads FNYEAQ. The CDR3 extends over 16 amino acids. The trim removed 1 base at V and 0 bases at J, leaving 5 bases unmatched. Study-wide results and caveats: The model foresaw ophthalmopathy a median roughly 6.5 months prior to onset. Ophthalmopathy was distinguished from stable hyperthyroidism by 13 V-J signatures.

The source material was blood. This rearrangement joins TRBV7-6 to TRBJ2-5; 7 positions match TRBD2. The sequence was collected from a man between 45 and 60 years old with Graves' hyperthyroidism. CDR3 coding DNA: TGTGCCAGCAGCTTAGAGGGAGCGGGGTACCAAGAGACCCAGTACTTC. As protein: CASSLEGAGYQETQYF.